Listed here is a single TCR beta chain. The CDR3 consists of 15 residues. Germline V lookup: CDR1 LNHNV, CDR2 YYDKDF (reference sequence). V dropped 4 bases and J dropped 7 bases, with 19 bases sitting between them. These data come from a study of blood T cell repertoires in COVID-19. Clones were read by immunoSEQ multiplex PCR, and TCRdb kept only the in-frame ones, dropping some. The data contain approximately 150,000 clones, roughly 77% of them seen just once; the ten biggest clones take up roughly 11%. The V gene is TRBV15, the J gene TRBJ1-2; D gene ambiguous. This clonotype was sampled from a human donor in a cohort sampled during active COVID-19. The sample comprised peripheral blood. DNA of the CDR3: TGTGCCACCAGCAAGGAACAAGCGACGCTGGGTGGCTACACCTTC. Translating it yields CATSKEQATLGGYTF.